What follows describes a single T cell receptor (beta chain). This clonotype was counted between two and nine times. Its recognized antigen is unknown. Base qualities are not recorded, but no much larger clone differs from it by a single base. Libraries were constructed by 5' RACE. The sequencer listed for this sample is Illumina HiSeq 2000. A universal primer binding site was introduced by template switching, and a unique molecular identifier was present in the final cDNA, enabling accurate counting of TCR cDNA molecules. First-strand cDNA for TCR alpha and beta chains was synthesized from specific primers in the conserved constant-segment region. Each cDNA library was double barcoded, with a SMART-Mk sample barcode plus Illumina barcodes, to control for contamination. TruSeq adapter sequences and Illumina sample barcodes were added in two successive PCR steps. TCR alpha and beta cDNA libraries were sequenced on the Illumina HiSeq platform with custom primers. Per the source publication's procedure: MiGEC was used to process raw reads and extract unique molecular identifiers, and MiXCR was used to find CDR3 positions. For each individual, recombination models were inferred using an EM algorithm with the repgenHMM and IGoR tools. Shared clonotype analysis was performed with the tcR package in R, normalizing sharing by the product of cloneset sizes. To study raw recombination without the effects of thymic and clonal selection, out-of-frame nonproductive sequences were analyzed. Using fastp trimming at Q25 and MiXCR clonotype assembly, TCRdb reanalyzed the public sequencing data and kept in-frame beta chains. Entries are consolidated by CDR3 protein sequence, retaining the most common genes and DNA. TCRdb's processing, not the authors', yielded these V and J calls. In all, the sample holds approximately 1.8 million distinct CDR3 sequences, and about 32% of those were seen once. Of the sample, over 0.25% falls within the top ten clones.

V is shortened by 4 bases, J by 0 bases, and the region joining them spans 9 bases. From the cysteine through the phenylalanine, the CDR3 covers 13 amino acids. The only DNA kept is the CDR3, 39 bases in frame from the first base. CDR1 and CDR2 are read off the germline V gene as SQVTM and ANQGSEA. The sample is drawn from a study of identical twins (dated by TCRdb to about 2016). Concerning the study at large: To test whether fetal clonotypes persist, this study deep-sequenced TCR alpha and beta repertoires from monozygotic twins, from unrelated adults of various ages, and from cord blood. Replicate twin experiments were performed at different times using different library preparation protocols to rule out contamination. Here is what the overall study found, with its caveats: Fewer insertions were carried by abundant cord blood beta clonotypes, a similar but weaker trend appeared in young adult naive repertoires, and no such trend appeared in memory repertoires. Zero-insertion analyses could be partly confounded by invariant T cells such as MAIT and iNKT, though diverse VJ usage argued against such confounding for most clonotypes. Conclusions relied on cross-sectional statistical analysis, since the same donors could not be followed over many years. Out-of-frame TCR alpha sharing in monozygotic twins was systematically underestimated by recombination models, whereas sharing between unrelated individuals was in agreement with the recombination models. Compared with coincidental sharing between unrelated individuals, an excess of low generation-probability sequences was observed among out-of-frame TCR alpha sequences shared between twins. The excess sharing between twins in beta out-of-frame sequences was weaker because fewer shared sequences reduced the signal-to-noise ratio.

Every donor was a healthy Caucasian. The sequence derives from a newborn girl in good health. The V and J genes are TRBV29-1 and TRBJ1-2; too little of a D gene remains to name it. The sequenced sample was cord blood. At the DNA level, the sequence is TGCAGCGTTGGAGGAGGACCTAACTATGGCTACACCTTC. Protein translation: CSVGGGPNYGYTF.